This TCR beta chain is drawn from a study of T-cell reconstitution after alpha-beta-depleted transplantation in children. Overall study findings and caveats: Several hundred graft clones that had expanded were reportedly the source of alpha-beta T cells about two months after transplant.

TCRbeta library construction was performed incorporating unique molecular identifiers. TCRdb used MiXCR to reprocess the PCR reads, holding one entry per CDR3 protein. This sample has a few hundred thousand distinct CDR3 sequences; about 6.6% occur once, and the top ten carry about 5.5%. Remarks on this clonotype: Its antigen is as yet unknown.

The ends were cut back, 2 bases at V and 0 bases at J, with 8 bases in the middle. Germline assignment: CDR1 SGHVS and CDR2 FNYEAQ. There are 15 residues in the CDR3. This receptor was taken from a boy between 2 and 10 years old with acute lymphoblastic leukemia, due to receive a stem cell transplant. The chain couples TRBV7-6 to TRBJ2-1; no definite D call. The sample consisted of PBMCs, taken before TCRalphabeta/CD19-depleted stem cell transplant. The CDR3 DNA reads TGTGCCAGCAGCTTAATGACGGACTCCTACAATGAGCAGTTCTTC. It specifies CASSLMTDSYNEQFF.